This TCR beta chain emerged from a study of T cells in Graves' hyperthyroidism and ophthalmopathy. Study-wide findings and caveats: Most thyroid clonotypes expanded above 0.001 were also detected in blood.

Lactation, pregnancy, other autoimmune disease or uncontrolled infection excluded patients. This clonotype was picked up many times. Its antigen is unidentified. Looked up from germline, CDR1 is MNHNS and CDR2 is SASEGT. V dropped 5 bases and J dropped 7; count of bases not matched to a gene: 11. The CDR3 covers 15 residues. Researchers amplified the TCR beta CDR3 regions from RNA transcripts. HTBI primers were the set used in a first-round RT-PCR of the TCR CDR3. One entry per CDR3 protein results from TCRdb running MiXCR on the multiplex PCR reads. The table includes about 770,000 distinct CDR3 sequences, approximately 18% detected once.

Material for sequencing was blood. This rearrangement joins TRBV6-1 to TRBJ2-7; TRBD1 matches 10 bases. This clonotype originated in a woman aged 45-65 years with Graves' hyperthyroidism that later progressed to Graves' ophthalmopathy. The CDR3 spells CASSSPGTGVREQYF. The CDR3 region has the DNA TGTGCCAGCAGTTCCCCCGGGACAGGGGTGAGAGAGCAGTACTTC.